A single sample is the source of the 9 T cell receptor beta chains below, sequenced in a study of cytomegalovirus exposure and HLA in healthy donors (dated by TCRdb to 2016 to 2017). Library preparation used the immunoSEQ multiplex PCR assay. For the multiplex PCR, a mixture combining 60 forward primers for TCR Vbeta segments and 13 reverse primers for TCR Jbeta segments was used. The table comes from immuneACCESS by way of TCRdb, which keeps in-frame sequences with V and J called. Part of the clones is missing from these tables; in studies checked, under half for an unresolved V gene and the rest for unknown reasons. This sample gives tens of thousands of clones in total; over 90% of them show up just once. The top ten constitute approximately 2.6% of the sample. The sequenced material came from PBMCs. The receptors come from a woman under 30 in good health and CMV-seronegative.

The CDR3 region has the DNA TGTGCCAGCAGTCTCCCCCGGGGAGGCGGCTACACCTTC. Its protein product is CASSLPRGGGYTF. The genes are TRBV28 and TRBJ1-2; no definite D call. Germline loops: CDR1 MDHEN, CDR2 SYDVKM. The length of the CDR3 is 13 residues. V dropped 5 bases and J dropped 8 bases, with 15 bases sitting between them.

This sequence joins TRBV5-6 and TRBJ2-5; 7 nucleotides agree with TRBD2. From germline, CDR1 is SGHDT and CDR2 YYEEEE. The CDR3 length is 16 residues. J was trimmed by 4 bases and V by 4 bases; bases with no gene match: 13. The CDR3 is CASSLPGGSGLETQYF. As DNA, the CDR3 is TGTGCCAGCAGCCTCCCGGGCGGGAGTGGGTTAGAGACCCAGTACTTC.

The chain has TRBV7-9 and TRBJ2-5, with a tentative D call TRBD2 (5 bases). The DNA end favors TRBJ2-7, so the J call may be wrong. Germline V CDR1 and CDR2: SEHNR, FQNEAQ (reference sequence). The CDR3 totals 12 residues. In nucleotides, the CDR3 is TGTGCCAGCAGCAACGTCGGGGTCGAGCAGTACTTC. Protein product: CASSNVGVEQYF.

This chain's CDR3 is CASRRTGGRETQYF. Written as DNA, the CDR3 is TGTGCCAGCAGAAGGACAGGGGGCCGAGAGACCCAGTACTTC. The chain links TRBV5-4 to TRBJ2-5; 11 nucleotides match TRBD1. The CDR3 has 14 residues. V was clipped by 5 bases and J by 4 bases; unmatched bases: 4. Looked up from germline, CDR1 is SGHNT and CDR2 is YYREEE (reference sequence). Looking up the rest from reference TRBV5-4 and TRBJ2-5 gives the full variable domain: ETGVTQSPTHLIKTRGQQVTLRCSSQSGHNTVSWYQQALGQGPQFIFQYYREEENGRGNFPPRFSGLQFPNYSSELNVNALELDDSALYLCASRRTGGRETQYFGPGTRLLVL.

This chain connects TRBV21-1 to TRBJ2-1; the table calls TRBD2, which could not be checked here. TRBV21-1 is labeled a pseudogene. The CDR3 extends over 14 amino acids. The CDR3 DNA follows: TGTGCCAGCAGCAAAGTCCCTAAACCAAATGAGCAGTTCTTC. It encodes CASSKVPKPNEQFF.

J is TRBJ1-1 and V is TRBV18; a possible D gene is TRBD1 (5 bases). Trimming shortened V by 0 bases and J by 4 bases, and 15 bases separated the two germline ends. This CDR3 comprises 16 residues. Germline CDR1 KGHSH, CDR2 LQKENI. CDR3 sequence: CASSPPVRDFATEAFF. Here the CDR3 DNA reads TGTGCCAGCTCACCACCGGTCAGGGATTTTGCCACTGAAGCTTTCTTT.

The chain couples TRBV10-3 to TRBJ2-2, with 14 positions matching TRBD2. The CDR3 spans 21 residues. Looked up from germline, CDR1 is ENHRY and CDR2 is SYGVKD. V shed 0 bases and J 1 base; nucleotides not matched to a gene: 10. The CDR3 DNA reads TGTGCCATCAGTGAGTCGAGGGGGGGACTAGCGGGAGTGGAGAACACCGGGGAGCTGTTTTTT. This translates into CAISESRGGLAGVENTGELFF.

The CDR3 protein is CASSVAGGLNNEQFF. CDR3 in DNA: TGTGCCAGCAGCGTAGCGGGGGGGTTGAACAATGAGCAGTTCTTC. The rearrangement uses TRBV9 and TRBJ2-1; 8 nucleotides match TRBD2. The CDR3 extends over 15 amino acids. Germline V gene sequence: CDR1 SGDLS, CDR2 YYNGEE. V trimming: 0 bases; J trimming: 5 bases; junction bases outside the gene matches: 4.

The rearrangement joins TRBV9 to TRBJ1-1; TRBD1 is a possible D gene (5 bases). The CDR3 runs to 15 residues. V was trimmed by 1 base and J by 3 bases, leaving 13 bases between them. From germline, CDR1 is SGDLS and CDR2 YYNGEE. The CDR3 is CASSVTPGVYTEAFF. As DNA, the CDR3 is TGTGCCAGCAGCGTAACTCCGGGGGTATACACTGAAGCTTTCTTT.